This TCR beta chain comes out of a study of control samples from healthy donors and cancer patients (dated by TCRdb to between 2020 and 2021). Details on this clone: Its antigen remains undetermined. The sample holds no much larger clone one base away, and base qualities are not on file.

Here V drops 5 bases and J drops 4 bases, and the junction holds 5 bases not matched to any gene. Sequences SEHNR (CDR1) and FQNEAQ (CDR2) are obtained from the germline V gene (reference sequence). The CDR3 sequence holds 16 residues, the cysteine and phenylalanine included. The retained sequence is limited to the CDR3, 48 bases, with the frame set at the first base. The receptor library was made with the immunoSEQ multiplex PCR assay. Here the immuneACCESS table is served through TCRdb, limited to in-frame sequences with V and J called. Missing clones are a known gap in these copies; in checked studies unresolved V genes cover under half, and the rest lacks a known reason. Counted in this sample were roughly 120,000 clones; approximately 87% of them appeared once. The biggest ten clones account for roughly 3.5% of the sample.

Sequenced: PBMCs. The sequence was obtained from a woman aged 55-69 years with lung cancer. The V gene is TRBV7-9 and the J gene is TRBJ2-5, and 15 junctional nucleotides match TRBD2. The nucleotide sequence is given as TGTGCCAGCAGCCGCGGGACTAGCGGGAGGATAGAGACCCAGTACTTC. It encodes CASSRGTSGRIETQYF.